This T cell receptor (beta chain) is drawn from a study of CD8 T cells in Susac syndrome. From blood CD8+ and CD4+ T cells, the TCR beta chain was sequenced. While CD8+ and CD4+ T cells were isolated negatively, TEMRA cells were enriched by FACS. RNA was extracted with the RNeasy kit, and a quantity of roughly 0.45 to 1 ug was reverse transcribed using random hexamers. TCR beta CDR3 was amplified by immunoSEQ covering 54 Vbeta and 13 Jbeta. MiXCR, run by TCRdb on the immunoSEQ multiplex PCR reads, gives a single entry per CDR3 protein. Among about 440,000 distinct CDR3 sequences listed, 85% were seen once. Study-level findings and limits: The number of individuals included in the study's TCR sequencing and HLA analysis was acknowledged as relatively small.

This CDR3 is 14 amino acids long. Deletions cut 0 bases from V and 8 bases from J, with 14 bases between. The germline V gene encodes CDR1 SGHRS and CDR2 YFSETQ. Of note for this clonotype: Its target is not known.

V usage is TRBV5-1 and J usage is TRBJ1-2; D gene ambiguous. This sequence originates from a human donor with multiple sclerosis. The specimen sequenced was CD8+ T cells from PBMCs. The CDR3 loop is CASSLENPLGGYTF. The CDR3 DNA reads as TGCGCCAGCAGCTTGGAAAACCCCCTGGGGGGCTACACCTTC.